The 18 T cell receptor beta chains listed next were all sequenced from one sample in a study of response to subunit inactivated influenza vaccine. TCRdb re-analysed the RT-PCR reads in MiXCR, keeping a single row per CDR3 protein. The data hold about 780,000 distinct CDR3 sequences, with approximately 17% observed a single time. The sample consisted of PBMCs from blood, taken 5 days after vaccination. The source is a man aged 50 to 60 who received an inactivated influenza vaccine.

The chain carries TRBV28 and TRBJ2-7, with a possible D match to TRBD1 (5 bases). There are 15 residues in the CDR3. Germline V gives CDR1 MDHEN, CDR2 SYDVKM. Trimming cost V 7 bases and J 0 bases, with 16 bases left between them. The CDR3 protein is CASTSRGLSSYEQYF. CDR3 coding DNA: TGTGCCAGCACCTCTAGGGGCCTAAGCTCCTACGAGCAGTACTTC.

The V and J genes are TRBV20-1 and TRBJ2-2, with 7 nucleotides matching TRBD1. With 6 bases clipped from V and 3 bases from J, the junction kept 13 bases outside the gene matches. From germline, CDR1 is DFQATT and CDR2 SNEGSKA (reference sequence). This CDR3 is built from 16 residues. CDR3 coding DNA: TGCAGTGCCACAGACAGGGTAGCCAAGCACACCGGGGAGCTGTTTTTT. Translating it yields CSATDRVAKHTGELFF.

The chain is built from TRBV12-3 or TRBV12-4 and TRBJ2-1, with D maybe TRBD1 (6 bases). This CDR3 is 15 amino acids long. Trimming took off 5 bases at V and 9 bases at J, with 20 bases between the two ends. The CDR3: CASSGTGIPLGEQFF. For the CDR3, the DNA is TGTGCCAGCAGTGGAACAGGGATCCCTTTGGGTGAGCAGTTCTTC.

V usage is TRBV6-5 and J usage is TRBJ2-7; D may match TRBD1 or TRBD2 (7 bases each). This CDR3 comprises 15 residues. Trimming stripped 0 bases from V and 5 bases from J, with 14 bases between. Germline CDR1 is MNHEY and CDR2 is SVGAGI. The CDR3: CASSYSRQGGNEQYF. Here the CDR3 DNA reads TGTGCCAGCAGTTACTCGAGGCAGGGGGGGAACGAGCAGTACTTC.

This clonotype was recorded at least ten times. This rearrangement joins TRBV20-1 to TRBJ2-7; D is unresolved. CDR1 is DFQATT and CDR2 is SNEGSKA in the germline V gene (reference sequence). This CDR3 comprises 14 residues. V lost 1 base and J lost 3, with 13 bases in between. CDR3 bases: TGCAGTGCTAGAGCCCCGGGTCGGCTCTACGAGCAGTACTTC. Translation gives CSARAPGRLYEQYF.

This chain links TRBV12-3 or TRBV12-4 with TRBJ2-7; D gene ambiguous. Trimming cost V 3 bases and J 7 bases, with 10 bases left between them. The CDR3 runs 12 residues. As DNA, the CDR3 is TGTGCCAGCAGTTTTTACCTTTGGGAGCAGTACTTC. Its protein product is CASSFYLWEQYF.

Only a few counts were recorded for this clonotype. The chain recombines TRBV18 with TRBJ2-1, with D possibly being TRBD2 (5 bases). The CDR3 extends over 15 amino acids. Per germline, CDR1 KGHSH and CDR2 LQKENI. The ends were cut back, 2 bases at V and 2 bases at J, with 10 bases in the middle. The CDR3 nucleotides are TGTGCCAGCTCACCATCCGGGAAGCCCTACAATGAGCAGTTCTTC. Translating it yields CASSPSGKPYNEQFF.

In this sample, this clonotype turned up many times. This chain joins TRBV28 and TRBJ2-4; 7 bases are shared with TRBD1. The trim removed 3 bases at V and 14 bases at J, leaving 13 bases unmatched. CDR1 is MDHEN and CDR2 is SYDVKM in the germline V gene. This CDR3 comprises 14 residues. The CDR3 is CASSFVNEQGLEYF. CDR3 DNA: TGTGCCAGCAGTTTTGTCAACGAACAGGGGCTCGAGTACTTC.

The table lists this clonotype with many counts. CDR3 DNA: TGTGCCAGCAGTTTATACATGGGTGAGCAGTTCTTC. It encodes CASSLYMGEQFF. The chain couples TRBV27 to TRBJ2-1; D gene uncertain. This CDR3 is 12 amino acids long. In germline, CDR1 is MNHEY, CDR2 SMNVEV (reference sequence). V was trimmed by 1 base and J by 9 bases, leaving 7 bases between them.

The genes are TRBV7-6 and TRBJ2-7; 9 bases fit TRBD1. CDR1 is SGHVS and CDR2 is FNYEAQ in the germline V gene. The CDR3 totals 14 residues. With 5 bases clipped from V and 5 bases from J, the junction kept 7 bases outside the gene matches. Written as DNA, the CDR3 is TGTGCCAGCAGCCGCGGGACAGGGTGGGACGAGCAGTACTTC. Protein sequence: CASSRGTGWDEQYF.

This clonotype came up a few times. This chain uses TRBV25-1 with TRBJ2-2, with unresolved D. Germline CDR1 is MGHDK and CDR2 is SYGVNS. V was pared by 4 bases and J by 7 bases, with 10 bases between. The CDR3 is 13 residues long. The CDR3 region is CASSGLIGGELFF. CDR3 bases: TGTGCCAGCAGTGGACTGATCGGCGGGGAGCTGTTTTTT.

This chain connects TRBV6-1 to TRBJ2-5; the D is unclear. The CDR3 spans 15 residues. Germline V gene data show CDR1 as MNHNS and CDR2 as SASEGT. V dropped 6 bases and J dropped 1 base, with 15 bases sitting between them. The CDR3: CASSSQPLTQETQYF. CDR3 DNA: TGTGCCAGCAGCTCACAGCCACTAACCCAAGAGACCCAGTACTTC.

V usage is TRBV6-1 and J usage is TRBJ2-2; 8 bases agree with TRBD2. This CDR3 is 16 amino acids long. CDR1 MNHNS and CDR2 SASEGT come from the germline V gene. The ends lost 6 bases at V and 1 base at J; junction bases unmatched: 7. CDR3 region: CASRHAGLVNTGELFF. The DNA for the CDR3 is TGTGCCAGCAGACACGCGGGACTAGTGAACACCGGGGAGCTGTTTTTT.

Only a few counts were recorded for this clonotype. The chain uses TRBV24-1 and TRBJ1-1; 12 nucleotides align to TRBD1. The CDR3 covers 19 residues. The germline gives CDR1 KGHDR, CDR2 SFDVKD. Germline trimming cut 1 base from V and 3 bases from J; bases unmatched to any gene: 11. CDR3 bases: TGTGCCACCAGTGATTTTCGGGACAGGGGGCGCGATGTGGACACTGAAGCTTTCTTT. Encoded protein: CATSDFRDRGRDVDTEAFF.

This chain uses TRBV5-1 with TRBJ1-1, with D uncertain. Per the germline V gene, CDR1 is SGHRS and CDR2 is YFSETQ. V was shortened by 1 base and J by 4 bases, with 11 bases between the two germline ends. This CDR3 contains 14 residues. The CDR3 spells CASSLRGVGTEAFF. Here the CDR3 DNA reads TGCGCCAGCAGCTTGCGGGGAGTGGGCACTGAAGCTTTCTTT. Full variable domain (missing parts from reference TRBV5-1 and TRBJ1-1): KAGVTQTPRYLIKTRGQQVTLSCSPISGHRSVSWYQQTPGQGLQFLFEYFSETQRNKGNFPGRFSGRQFSNSRSEMNVSTLELGDSALYLCASSLRGVGTEAFFGQGTRLTVV.

The chain joins TRBV12-3 or TRBV12-4 to TRBJ1-2; perhaps TRBD1 as D (5 bases). Trimming cost V 5 bases and J 8 bases, with 12 bases left between them. The length of the CDR3 is 12 residues. CDR3 nucleotide sequence: TGTGCCAGCAGTCCCGACAGCGGGGGCTACACCTTC. This encodes CASSPDSGGYTF.

V is TRBV12-3 or TRBV12-4 and J is TRBJ1-5; 8 bases line up with TRBD1. The trim removed 6 bases at V and 7 bases at J, leaving 2 bases unmatched. The CDR3 spans 12 residues. CDR3 sequence: CASRTGAQPQHF. CDR3 in DNA: TGTGCCAGCAGGACAGGGGCCCAGCCCCAGCATTTT.

This clonotype was observed many times. The chain employs TRBV29-1 and TRBJ2-1; D may be TRBD1 (5 bases). This CDR3 region has 12 residues. CDR1 is SQVTM and CDR2 is ANQGSEA in the germline V gene. V was clipped by 0 bases and J by 10 bases, with 10 bases between them. Here the CDR3 DNA reads TGCAGCGTTGAAGATAGGGGCAGGGAGCAGTTCTTC. Translating it yields CSVEDRGREQFF.